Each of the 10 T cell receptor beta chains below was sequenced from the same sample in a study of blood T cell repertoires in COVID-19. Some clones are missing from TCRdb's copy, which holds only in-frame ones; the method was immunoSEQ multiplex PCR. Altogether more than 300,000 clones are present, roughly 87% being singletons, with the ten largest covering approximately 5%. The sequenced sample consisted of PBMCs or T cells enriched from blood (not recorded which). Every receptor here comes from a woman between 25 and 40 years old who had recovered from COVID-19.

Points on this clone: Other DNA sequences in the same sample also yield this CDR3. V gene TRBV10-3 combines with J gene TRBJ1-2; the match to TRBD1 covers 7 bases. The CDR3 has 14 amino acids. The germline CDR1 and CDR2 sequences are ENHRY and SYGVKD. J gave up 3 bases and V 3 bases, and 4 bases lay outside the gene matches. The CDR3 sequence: CAISDAGGDYGYTF. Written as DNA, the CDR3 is TGTGCCATCAGTGATGCAGGGGGTGACTATGGCTACACCTTC.

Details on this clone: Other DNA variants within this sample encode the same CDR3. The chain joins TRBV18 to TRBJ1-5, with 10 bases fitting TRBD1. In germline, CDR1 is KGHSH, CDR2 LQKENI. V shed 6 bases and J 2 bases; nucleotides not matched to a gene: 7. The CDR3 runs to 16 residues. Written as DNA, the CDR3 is TGTGCCAGCTCCCCTCTCGGGACAGGGGGCAATCAGCCCCAGCATTTT. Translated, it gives CASSPLGTGGNQPQHF.

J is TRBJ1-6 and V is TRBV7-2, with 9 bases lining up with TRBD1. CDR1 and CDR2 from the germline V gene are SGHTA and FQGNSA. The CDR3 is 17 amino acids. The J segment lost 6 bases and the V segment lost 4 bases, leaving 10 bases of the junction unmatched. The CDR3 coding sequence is TGTGCCAGCAGCTCCCCGGGGGGGACAGGGATTAATTCACCCCTCCACTTT. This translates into CASSSPGGTGINSPLHF.

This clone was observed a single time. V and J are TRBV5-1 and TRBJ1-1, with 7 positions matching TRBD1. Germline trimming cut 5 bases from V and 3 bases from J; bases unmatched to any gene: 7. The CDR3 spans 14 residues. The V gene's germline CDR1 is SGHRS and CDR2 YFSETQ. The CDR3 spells CASSETGAHTEAFF. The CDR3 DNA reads TGCGCCAGCAGTGAAACAGGGGCCCACACTGAAGCTTTCTTT.

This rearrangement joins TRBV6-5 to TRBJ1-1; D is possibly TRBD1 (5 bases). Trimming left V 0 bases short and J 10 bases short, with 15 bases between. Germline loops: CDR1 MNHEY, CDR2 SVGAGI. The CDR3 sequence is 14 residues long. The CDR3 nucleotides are TGTGCCAGCAGTTACTCAGGGGCACCCTCTGGAGCTTTCTTT. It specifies CASSYSGAPSGAFF.

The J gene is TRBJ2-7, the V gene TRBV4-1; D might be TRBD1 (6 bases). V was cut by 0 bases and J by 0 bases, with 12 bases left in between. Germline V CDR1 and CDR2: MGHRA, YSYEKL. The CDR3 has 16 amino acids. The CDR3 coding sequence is TGCGCCAGCAGCCAAGATCCCACAGGGTTCTCCTACGAGCAGTACTTC. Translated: CASSQDPTGFSYEQYF.

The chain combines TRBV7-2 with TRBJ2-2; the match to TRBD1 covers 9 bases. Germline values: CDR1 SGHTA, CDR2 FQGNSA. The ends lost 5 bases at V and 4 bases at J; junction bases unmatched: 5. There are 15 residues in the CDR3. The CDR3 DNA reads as TGTGCCAGCAGCGGAAGGACAGGGGTCACCGGGGAGCTGTTTTTT. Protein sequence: CASSGRTGVTGELFF. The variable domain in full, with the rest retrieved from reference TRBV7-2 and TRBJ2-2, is GAGVSQSPSNKVTEKGKDVELRCDPISGHTALYWYRQSLGQGLEFLIYFQGNSAPDKSGLPSDRFSAERTGGSVSTLTIQRTQQEDSAVYLCASSGRTGVTGELFFGEGSRLTVL.

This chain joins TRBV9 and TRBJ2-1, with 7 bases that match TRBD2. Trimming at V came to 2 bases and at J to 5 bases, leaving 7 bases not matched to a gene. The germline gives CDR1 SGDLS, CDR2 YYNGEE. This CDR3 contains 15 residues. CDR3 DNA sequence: TGTGCCAGCAGCGTCTCCGGGACTACAAACAATGAGCAGTTCTTC. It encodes CASSVSGTTNNEQFF.

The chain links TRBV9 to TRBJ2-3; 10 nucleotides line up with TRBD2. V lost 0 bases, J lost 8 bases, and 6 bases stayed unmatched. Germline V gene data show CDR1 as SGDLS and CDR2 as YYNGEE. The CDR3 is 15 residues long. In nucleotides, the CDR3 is TGTGCCAGCAGCGTAGGTGAGCGGGGGGGCCCTACGCAGTATTTT. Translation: CASSVGERGGPTQYF.

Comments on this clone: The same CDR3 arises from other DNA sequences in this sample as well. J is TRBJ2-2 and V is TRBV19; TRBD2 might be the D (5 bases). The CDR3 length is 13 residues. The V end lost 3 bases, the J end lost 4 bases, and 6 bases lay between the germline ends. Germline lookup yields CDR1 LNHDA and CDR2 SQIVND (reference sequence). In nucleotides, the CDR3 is TGTGCCAGTAGTATCCGGGGCACCGGGGAGCTGTTTTTT. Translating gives CASSIRGTGELFF.